This entry is about one TCR beta chain. This specimen comes from a study of blood T cells in healthy people across ages. Roughly 10 milliliters of peripheral blood were drawn from each donor. RNA extraction gave at least 5.5 micrograms of total RNA per sample. Then a second PCR, running about 6 to 11 cycles, was carried out with a sample-barcoded 5' primer and a J-beta primer mix. MiXCR was run by TCRdb on the 5' RACE reads, yielding one entry per CDR3 protein. The sample includes some 760,000 distinct CDR3 sequences, roughly 25% of them seen just once. These records were also assigned to another study, of T cells of mothers and their children.

This clonotype was sampled from a boy younger than 18 in good health. Sequencing input: blood.

CDR3 region: CASSRRGEGEKLFF. In nucleotides, the CDR3 is TGTGCCAGCAGTAGAAGGGGCGAAGGTGAAAAACTGTTTTTT. This rearrangement joins TRBV27 to TRBJ1-4, with a weak D call TRBD1 (5 bases). The ends were cut back, 5 bases at V and 7 bases at J, with 14 bases in the middle. Germline lookup yields CDR1 MNHEY and CDR2 SMNVEV (reference sequence). The CDR3 length is 14 residues.